Given below is one T cell receptor (beta chain) in context. Its antigen is currently unknown. All TRB cDNA libraries came from 5' RACE performed with UMI labels. TCRdb reprocessed the 5' RACE reads; each CDR3 protein has one entry and no DNA is given. Here the sample table reports 4,500 to 5,500 distinct CDR3 sequences. This specimen belongs to a study of CXCR3-negative and CXCR3-positive naive CD8 T cells. The CDR3 length is 15 residues. Per germline, CDR1 DFQATT and CDR2 SNEGSKA (reference sequence). Naive CD8+ T lymphocytes were specified as CD45RO-CCR7+CD27+CD95-. Study-level findings and limits: From TRB CDR3 properties, TCR strength was inferred; surface CD5 did not differ between naive subsets. Memory CD8+ cells showed much lower diversity, while both naive subsets were comparably high. Against CXCR3-negative naive cells, CXCR3-positive naive cells showed more hydrophobic TRB CDR3s.

This TCR was sampled from a human donor in good health. Some clones in this sample may be carry-over from other donors' samples. V and J are TRBV20-1 and TRBJ1-2. The sample was naive CXCR3+ CD8+ T cells from blood. As for subset: CD45RO-CCR7+CD27+CD95- naive CD8+ T cells expressing CXCR3 (TNR3+). The CDR3 loop reads CSARDALKADYGYTF.